The 15 T cell receptor beta chains in this list originate from one sample, sequenced in a study of graft-versus-host responses after intestinal transplantation. The authors combined roughly 200,000 CFSE-labeled responder cells with roughly 200,000 irradiated, violet-dye-labeled stimulator cells in plates. Profiled with immunoSEQ multiplex PCR; TCRdb holds only in-frame clones, not every one. The table records more than 15,000 clones, approximately 37% of them present only once. The specimen comprised alloreactive CD8+ T cells from a mixed lymphocyte reaction culture, sampled before intestinal transplant. This sample's subset: CFSE-low proliferating T cells sorted from approximately six-day pre-transplant mixed lymphocyte reaction (GvH or HvG direction). The receptors were sampled from a human patient who received an intestinal transplant.

V and J are TRBV5-1 and TRBJ2-1, with a possible D match to TRBD2 (5 bases). The CDR3 covers 18 residues. Deletions cut 0 bases from V and 0 bases from J, with 16 bases between. CDR1 and CDR2 (germline): SGHRS, YFSETQ. The DNA for the CDR3 is TGCGCCAGCAGCTTGGCCCGAGGAGTCGCGGGCTCCTACAATGAGCAGTTCTTC. It specifies CASSLARGVAGSYNEQFF.

This chain joins TRBV6-5 and TRBJ2-1; 8 bases are shared with TRBD2. CDR1 is MNHEY, CDR2 SVGAGI, per germline. CDR3 length: 12 residues. With V trimmed by 6 bases and J by 8 bases, 3 bases remained unmatched. CDR3 in DNA: TGTGCCAGCAGCCCGGGGGGGGATGAGCAGTTCTTC. Translated, it gives CASSPGGDEQFF.

This clone was seen only a few times. The chain recombines TRBV5-5 with TRBJ2-1; the match to TRBD2 covers 7 bases. There are 15 residues in the CDR3. Germline CDR1 and CDR2: SGHKS and YYEKEE (reference sequence). Germline trimming cut 0 bases from V and 6 bases from J; bases unmatched to any gene: 6. The CDR3 reads CASSLGGGGLNEQFF. CDR3 bases: TGTGCCAGCAGCTTGGGGGGGGGAGGTCTCAATGAGCAGTTCTTC.

This clone occurred a few times. The chain links TRBV6-5 to TRBJ1-1; D uncertain. V was trimmed by 0 bases and J by 1 base, leaving 0 bases between them. Germline CDR1 and CDR2: MNHEY and SVGAGI. The CDR3 loop spans 12 amino acids. The CDR3: CASSYSNTEAFF. DNA of the CDR3: TGTGCCAGCAGTTACTCGAACACTGAAGCTTTCTTT.

This clone was seen once. The chain uses TRBV9 and TRBJ2-1, with 10 bases matching TRBD2. This CDR3 has 17 residues. Germline lookup yields CDR1 SGDLS and CDR2 YYNGEE. The V segment lost 0 bases and the J segment 5 bases; nucleotides outside the gene matches: 8. DNA for the CDR3: TGTGCCAGCAGCGTAGCCCTCAGCGGGAGGGCTCACAATGAGCAGTTCTTC. It encodes CASSVALSGRAHNEQFF.

This clone came up a few times. The chain combines TRBV27 with TRBJ2-7; no reliable D call. This CDR3 is 13 amino acids long. From germline, CDR1 is MNHEY and CDR2 SMNVEV (reference sequence). V was clipped by 2 bases and J by 1 base, with 6 bases between them. CDR3: CASSLIGSYEQYF. CDR3 DNA: TGTGCCAGCAGTTTAATAGGGTCCTACGAGCAGTACTTC.

V is TRBV11-2 and J is TRBJ1-5; 11 bases match TRBD1. CDR3 length equals 16 residues. Germline CDR1 is SGHAT and CDR2 is FQNNGV. V was pared by 5 bases and J by 5 bases, with 8 bases of the junction left unmatched. DNA for the CDR3: TGTGCCAGCAGCCCGGGGACAGGGGGAGGGGATCAGCCCCAGCATTTT. Protein product: CASSPGTGGGDQPQHF.

This chain connects TRBV7-2 to TRBJ2-1; 10 bases match TRBD2. Trimming cost V 0 bases and J 6 bases; bases outside gene matches: 11. Germline assignment: CDR1 SGHTA and CDR2 FQGNSA. The CDR3 is 18 residues long. The chain's CDR3 is CASSLAVTSGTNFNEQFF. The CDR3 DNA reads TGTGCCAGCAGCTTAGCGGTAACTAGCGGGACAAATTTCAATGAGCAGTTCTTC.

This clone appeared a few times. The genes are TRBV27 and TRBJ2-1; 8 bases line up with TRBD2. CDR1 and CDR2 (germline): MNHEY, SMNVEV (reference sequence). The CDR3 is made up of 15 amino acids. The V segment lost 1 base and the J segment 8 bases; nucleotides outside the gene matches: 7. The CDR3, as DNA: TGTGCCAGCAGTTTATTTGGGACTAGTGGGGATGAGCAGTTCTTC. It specifies CASSLFGTSGDEQFF.

The gene calls are TRBV7-9 and TRBJ1-1, with TRBD1 as a possible D gene (5 bases). In germline, CDR1 is SEHNR, CDR2 FQNEAQ (reference sequence). This CDR3 region has 16 residues. The ends were cut back, 1 base at V and 4 bases at J, with 16 bases in the middle. CDR3 protein: CASSLGPDGGGTEAFF. CDR3 bases: TGTGCCAGCAGCTTAGGCCCGGATGGGGGTGGCACTGAAGCTTTCTTT.

The V gene is TRBV23-1, the J gene TRBJ2-7; D call uncertain. TRBV23-1 is an ORF for which the function is uncertain. There are 15 residues in the CDR3. The V and J ends lost 2 bases and 5 bases respectively, with 16 bases between them. CDR3 amino acids: CASSQQQAYKDEQYF. DNA of the CDR3: TGCGCCAGCAGTCAACAGCAGGCCTATAAGGACGAGCAGTACTTC.

V usage is TRBV7-9 and J usage is TRBJ2-2; either TRBD1 or TRBD2 may supply D (5 bases each). This CDR3 spans 15 amino acids. V was shortened by 8 bases and J by 6 bases, with 19 bases between the two germline ends. CDR1 and CDR2 from the germline V gene are SEHNR and FQNEAQ (reference sequence). The CDR3 is CASERGEFVSGELFF. The CDR3 DNA sequence: TGTGCCAGCGAGAGAGGGGAATTTGTATCCGGGGAGCTGTTTTTT.

The chain has TRBV6-5 and TRBJ2-1, with D tentatively TRBD2 (5 bases). V was pared by 4 bases and J by 5 bases, with 9 bases between. Germline CDR1 and CDR2: MNHEY and SVGAGI. The CDR3 spans 13 residues. CDR3 bases: TGTGCCAGCAGTTCGGGGATGGACAATGAGCAGTTCTTC. Translation gives CASSSGMDNEQFF.

The chain carries TRBV7-8 and TRBJ2-1; D is unclear. Trimming pared 5 bases from V and 5 bases from J, leaving 7 bases between. The CDR3 contains 12 residues. Germline V gene lookup returns CDR1 SGHVS and CDR2 FQNEAQ. CDR3 DNA sequence: TGTGCCAGCAGCCCCTTCAACAATGAGCAGTTCTTC. This gives the protein CASSPFNNEQFF.

V gene TRBV7-9 combines with J gene TRBJ2-1, with D hard to call. V was pared by 7 bases and J by 0 bases, with 10 bases between. CDR1 SEHNR and CDR2 FQNEAQ come from the germline V gene (reference sequence). The CDR3 sequence is 14 residues long. As DNA, the CDR3 is TGTGCCAGCACCCCCACGCGCTCCTACAATGAGCAGTTCTTC. This gives the protein CASTPTRSYNEQFF.